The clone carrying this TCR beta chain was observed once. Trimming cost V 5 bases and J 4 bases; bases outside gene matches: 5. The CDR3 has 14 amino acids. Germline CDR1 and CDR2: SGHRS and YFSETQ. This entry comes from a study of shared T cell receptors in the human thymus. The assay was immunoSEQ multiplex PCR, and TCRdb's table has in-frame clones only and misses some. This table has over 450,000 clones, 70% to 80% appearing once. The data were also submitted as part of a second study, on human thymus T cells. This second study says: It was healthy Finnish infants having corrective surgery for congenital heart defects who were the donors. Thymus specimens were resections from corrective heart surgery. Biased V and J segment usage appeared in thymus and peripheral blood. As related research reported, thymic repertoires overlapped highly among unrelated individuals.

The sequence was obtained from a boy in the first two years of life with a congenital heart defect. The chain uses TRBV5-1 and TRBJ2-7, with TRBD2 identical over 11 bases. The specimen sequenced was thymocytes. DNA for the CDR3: TGCGCCAGCAGGGGGACTAGCGGAGAGTACGAGCAGTACTTC. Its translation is CASRGTSGEYEQYF.